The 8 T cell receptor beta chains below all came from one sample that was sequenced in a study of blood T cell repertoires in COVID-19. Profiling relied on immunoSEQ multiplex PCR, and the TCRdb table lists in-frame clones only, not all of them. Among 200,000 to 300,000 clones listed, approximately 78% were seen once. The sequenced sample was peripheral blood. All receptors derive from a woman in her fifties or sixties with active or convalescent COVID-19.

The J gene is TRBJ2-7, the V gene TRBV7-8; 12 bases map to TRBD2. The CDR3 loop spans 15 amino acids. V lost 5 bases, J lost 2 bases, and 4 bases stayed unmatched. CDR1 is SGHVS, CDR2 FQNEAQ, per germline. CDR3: CASSLPSGGAYEQYF. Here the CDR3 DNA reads TGTGCCAGCAGCCTCCCTAGCGGGGGGGCCTACGAGCAGTACTTC.

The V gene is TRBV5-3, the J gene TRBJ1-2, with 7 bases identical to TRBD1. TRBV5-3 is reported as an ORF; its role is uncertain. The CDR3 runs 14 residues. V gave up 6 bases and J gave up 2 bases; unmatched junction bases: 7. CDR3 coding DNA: TGTGCCAGAACCCCGGGACAGTCAAACTATGGCTACACCTTC. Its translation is CARTPGQSNYGYTF.

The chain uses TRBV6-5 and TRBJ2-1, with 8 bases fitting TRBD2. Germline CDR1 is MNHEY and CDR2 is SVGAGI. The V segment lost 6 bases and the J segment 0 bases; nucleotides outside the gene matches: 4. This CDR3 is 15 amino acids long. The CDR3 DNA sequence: TGTGCCAGCAGCTCGGGGGGGGTCTCCTACAATGAGCAGTTCTTC. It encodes CASSSGGVSYNEQFF.

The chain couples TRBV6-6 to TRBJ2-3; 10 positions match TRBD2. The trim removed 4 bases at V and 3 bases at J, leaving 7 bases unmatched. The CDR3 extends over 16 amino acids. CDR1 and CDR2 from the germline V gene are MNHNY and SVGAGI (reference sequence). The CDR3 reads CASSSYSGGRTDTQYF. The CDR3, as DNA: TGTGCCAGCAGTTCCTATAGCGGGGGGCGAACAGATACGCAGTATTTT.

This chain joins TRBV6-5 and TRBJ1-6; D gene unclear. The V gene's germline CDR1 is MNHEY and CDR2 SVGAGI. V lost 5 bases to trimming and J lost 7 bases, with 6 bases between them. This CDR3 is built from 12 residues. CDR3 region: CASSPQNSPLHF. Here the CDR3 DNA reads TGTGCCAGCAGTCCCCAGAATTCACCCCTCCACTTT.

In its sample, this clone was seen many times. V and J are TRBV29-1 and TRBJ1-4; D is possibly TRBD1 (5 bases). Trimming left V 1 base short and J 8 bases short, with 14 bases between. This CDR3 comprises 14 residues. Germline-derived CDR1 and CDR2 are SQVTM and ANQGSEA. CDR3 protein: CSVEAQGLNEKLFF. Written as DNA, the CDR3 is TGCAGCGTTGAAGCCCAGGGACTAAACGAAAAACTGTTTTTT.

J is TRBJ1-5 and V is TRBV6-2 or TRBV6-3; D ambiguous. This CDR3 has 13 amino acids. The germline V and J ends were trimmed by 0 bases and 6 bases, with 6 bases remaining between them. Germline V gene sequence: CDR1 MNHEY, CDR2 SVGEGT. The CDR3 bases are TGTGCCAGCAGTTACTCGCTAAGTCAGCCCCAGCATTTT. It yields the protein CASSYSLSQPQHF.

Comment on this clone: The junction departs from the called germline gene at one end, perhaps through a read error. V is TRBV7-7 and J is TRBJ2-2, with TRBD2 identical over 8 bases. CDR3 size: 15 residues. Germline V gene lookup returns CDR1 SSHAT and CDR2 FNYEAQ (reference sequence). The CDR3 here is CASSPGGPDTGELFF. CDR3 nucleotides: TGTGCTAGCAGCCCGGGGGGGCCGGACACCGGGGAGCTGTTTTTT.